This T cell receptor (beta chain) was recovered during a study of blood T cell repertoires in COVID-19. TCRdb's copy holds only in-frame clones and misses some; the assay was immunoSEQ multiplex PCR. The sample includes around 85,000 clones, 75% to 90% of them seen just once. The study recruited people aged roughly 18 to 100 years across about two dozen US areas. CDR3 length: 12 residues. The V end was cut by 7 bases, the J end by 8 bases, with 14 bases between. This sequence originates from a woman in her forties or fifties with acute COVID-19. Source material: PBMCs or T cells enriched from blood (not recorded which). The J gene is TRBJ1-1, the V gene TRBV12-3 or TRBV12-4; D remains unclear. The CDR3 is CASIPAAGEAFF. Written as DNA, the CDR3 is TGTGCCAGCATACCCGCGGCGGGCGAAGCTTTCTTT.